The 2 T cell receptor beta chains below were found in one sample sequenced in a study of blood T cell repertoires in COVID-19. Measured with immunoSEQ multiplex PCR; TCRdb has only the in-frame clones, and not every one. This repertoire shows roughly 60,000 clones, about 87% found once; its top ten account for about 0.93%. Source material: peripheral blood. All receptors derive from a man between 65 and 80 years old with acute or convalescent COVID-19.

As DNA, the CDR3 is TGTGCCAGCAGTCAGACAGGGCGGGTGGATCAGCCCCAGCATTTT. Translation gives CASSQTGRVDQPQHF. The chain links TRBV28 to TRBJ1-5, with 7 bases lining up with TRBD1. This CDR3 region has 15 residues. Germline CDR1 and CDR2: MDHEN and SYDVKM. V was pared by 5 bases and J by 5 bases, with 9 bases of the junction left unmatched.

The CDR3 bases are TGTGCCAGCCCGGGACAGACAACCGGGGAGCTGTTTTTT. Its translation is CASPGQTTGELFF. The chain has TRBV6-5 and TRBJ2-2; 7 bases agree with TRBD1. The CDR3 covers 13 residues. J gave up 5 bases and V 8 bases, and 5 bases lay outside the gene matches. Germline V gene lookup returns CDR1 MNHEY and CDR2 SVGAGI.